These T cell receptor beta chains were read from a single sample in a study of low-dose radiotherapy and immunotherapy resistance in tumors. MiXCR, run by TCRdb on the reads, gives a single entry per CDR3 protein. The sample consists of approximately 84,000 distinct CDR3 sequences, less than 20% of them appearing once. The sample consisted of PBMCs, taken after low-dose radiotherapy plus immunotherapy. These receptors were collected from a male donor with prostate cancer. CDR3s include the opening cysteine and the closing phenylalanine or tryptophan. The order of the fields is D gene, V gene, clone size, J gene, CDR3 protein, CDR3 DNA. D genes are given only for firm matches. A clone size is listed for some rows: how often the clone was seen (once, few, many), or a class if it is expanded.

TRBD2,TRBV4-1,many,TRBJ2-3,CASSQGLAGITDTQYF,TGCGCCAGCAGCCAGGGACTAGCGGGTATCACAGATACGCAGTATTTT
NA,TRBV7-2,many,TRBJ2-6,CASSLDPGLLLTF,TGTGCCAGCAGCTTAGACCCAGGCCTGCTCCTGACTTTC
TRBD1,TRBV28,many,TRBJ2-7,CASSTPGQIYEQYF,TGTGCCAGCAGTACCCCGGGACAGATCTACGAGCAGTACTTC
NA,TRBV7-3,many,TRBJ2-2,CASSFSGTGELFF,TGTGCCAGCAGCTTCTCCGGCACCGGGGAGCTGTTTTTT
NA,TRBV2,many,TRBJ2-1,CASSVSPFEVGNEQFF,TGTGCCAGCAGTGTTTCCCCCTTCGAGGTCGGCAATGAGCAGTTCTTC
NA,TRBV6-1,many,TRBJ2-2,CASSSGGTGTGELFF,TGTGCCAGCAGCTCGGGCGGCACTGGCACCGGGGAGCTGTTTTTT
TRBD2,TRBV28,many,TRBJ2-3,CASREAGSTDTQYF,TGTGCCAGCAGAGAAGCGGGAAGCACAGATACGCAGTATTTT
NA,TRBV7-8,NA,TRBJ2-4,CASSLDPASGGLLVQYF,TGTGCCAGCAGCTTAGATCCGGCTAGTGGGGGGCTGTTGGTTCAGTACTTC
NA,TRBV29-1,NA,TRBJ2-1,CSVVPNARRKNNEQFF,TGCAGCGTTGTGCCGAATGCGAGACGGAAAAACAATGAGCAGTTCTTC
NA,TRBV6-1,many,TRBJ2-7,CASRTTGLAYEQYF,TGTGCCAGCAGGACTACAGGATTAGCCTACGAGCAGTACTTC
TRBD1,TRBV6-6,once,TRBJ2-7,CASSQNLGQGARYVYF,TGTGCCAGCAGTCAGAACCTAGGACAGGGGGCGCGGTACGTGTACTTC
NA,TRBV28,many,TRBJ1-4,CASKAGNRVEKLFF,TGTGCCAGCAAAGCAGGGAATCGTGTTGAAAAACTGTTTTTT
TRBD1,TRBV19,many,TRBJ2-1,CASSLQGATYNEQFF,TGTGCCAGTAGTCTCCAGGGGGCTACCTACAATGAGCAGTTCTTC
TRBD2,TRBV4-1,NA,TRBJ2-1,CASSVSGRENNEQFF,TGCGCCAGCAGCGTAAGCGGGAGGGAGAACAATGAGCAGTTCTTC
NA,TRBV3-1,many,TRBJ2-5,CASSGETQYF,TGTGCCAGCAGTGGAGAGACCCAGTACTTC
NA,TRBV29-1,NA,TRBJ1-2,CSVDRGLWRGYTF,TGCAGCGTTGATCGGGGGTTATGGCGAGGCTACACCTTC
TRBD1,TRBV6-8,many,TRBJ1-1,CASSYDRANTEAFF,TGTGCCAGCAGTTATGACAGGGCCAACACTGAAGCTTTCTTT
NA,TRBV7-9,many,TRBJ2-2,CASSLQQGGELFF,TGTGCCAGCAGCTTACAGCAAGGCGGGGAGCTGTTTTTT
NA,TRBV28,few,TRBJ1-2,CASSLSADLGYTF,TGTGCCAGCAGTTTGTCGGCGGACTTAGGCTACACCTTC
NA,TRBV28,few,TRBJ2-2,CASNIGGAGELFF,TGTGCCAGCAATATAGGGGGGGCCGGGGAGCTGTTTTTT
NA,TRBV4-1,many,TRBJ2-3,CASSPQGGGTDTQYF,TGCGCCAGCAGCCCACAGGGGGGGGGCACAGATACGCAGTATTTT
NA,TRBV28,few,TRBJ2-7,CASSGYEQYF,TGTGCCAGCAGTGGCTACGAGCAGTACTTC
NA,TRBV6-5,NA,TRBJ2-2,CASGQGGTGELFF,TGTGCCAGCGGGCAGGGGGGCACCGGGGAGCTGTTTTTT
NA,TRBV6-2/TRBV6-3,many,TRBJ2-1,CASSPGARYNEQFF,TGTGCCAGCAGCCCCGGGGCCCGGTACAATGAGCAGTTCTTC
NA,TRBV29-1,many,TRBJ2-3,CSVEEVGPDTQYF,TGCAGCGTTGAAGAAGTAGGACCAGATACGCAGTATTTT
TRBD2,TRBV10-3,many,TRBJ2-5,CAIATSVQETQYF,TGTGCCATCGCGACTAGCGTTCAAGAGACCCAGTACTTC
NA,TRBV11-3,many,TRBJ2-2,CASSLAGVTGELFF,TGTGCCAGCAGCTTAGCAGGAGTAACCGGGGAGCTGTTTTTT
TRBD2,TRBV20-1,many,TRBJ2-2,CSADSGDGELFF,TGCAGTGCTGATAGCGGGGACGGGGAGCTGTTTTTT
NA,TRBV28,many,TRBJ1-5,CASSFSGQPYQPQHF,TGTGCCAGCAGTTTCTCGGGTCAGCCCTATCAGCCCCAGCATTTT
NA,TRBV6-1,many,TRBJ1-4,CASSGLDGATNLNEKLFF,TGTGCCAGCAGTGGATTGGACGGAGCGACTAACCTTAATGAAAAACTGTTTTTT
NA,TRBV7-8,many,TRBJ1-1,CASSLFQGTEAFF,TGTGCCAGCAGCTTGTTCCAGGGAACTGAAGCTTTCTTT
TRBD1,TRBV5-1,many,TRBJ1-6,CASSNRQGGNSPLHF,TGCGCCAGCAGCAATAGACAGGGGGGTAATTCACCCCTCCACTTT
TRBD2,TRBV5-1,many,TRBJ2-1,CASSRSTSGYNEQFF,TGCGCCAGCAGCCGCTCGACTAGCGGGTACAATGAGCAGTTCTTC
NA,TRBV6-2/TRBV6-3,many,TRBJ1-1,CASRDTRTEAFF,TGTGCCAGCAGAGATACTCGGACTGAAGCTTTCTTT
NA,TRBV27,many,TRBJ2-1,CASSLGYDRNIRNEQFF,TGTGCCAGCAGTTTGGGGTATGACAGGAATATTAGAAATGAGCAGTTCTTC
NA,TRBV7-8,many,TRBJ1-6,CASSLVSAPLHF,TGTGCCAGCAGCCTGGTCTCCGCACCCCTCCACTTT
NA,TRBV7-2,many,TRBJ2-1,CASSPSSEDEQFF,TGTGCCAGCAGCCCCAGTTCAGAGGATGAGCAGTTCTTC
TRBD1,TRBV5-1,many,TRBJ2-1,CASSLGQGRRYYNEQFF,TGCGCCAGCAGCTTAGGACAGGGCCGGCGGTATTACAATGAGCAGTTCTTC
TRBD1,TRBV29-1,many,TRBJ1-1,CGTENTEAFF,TGTGGGACAGAGAACACTGAAGCTTTCTTT
TRBD2,TRBV9,many,TRBJ2-1,CASSTPAGTTQYSYNEQFF,TGTGCCAGCAGCACCCCAGCCGGGACTACCCAGTACTCCTACAATGAGCAGTTCTTC
NA,TRBV29-1,many,TRBJ2-1,CRGGGIDEQFF,TGCAGGGGGGGCGGGATTGATGAGCAGTTCTTC
NA,TRBV7-9,many,TRBJ1-1,CASSLQAGNTEAFF,TGTGCCAGCAGCTTACAGGCGGGGAACACTGAAGCTTTCTTT
NA,TRBV6-5,many,TRBJ2-2,CASSYASGELFF,TGTGCCAGCAGTTACGCCTCCGGGGAGCTGTTTTTT
NA,TRBV27,many,TRBJ2-7,CASSFLRDSYEQYF,TGTGCCAGCAGTTTCCTCAGGGACTCCTACGAGCAGTACTTC
TRBD1,TRBV6-2/TRBV6-3,many,TRBJ2-4,CASSYSRTGRNIQYF,TGTGCCAGCAGTTACTCCCGGACAGGGAGGAACATTCAGTACTTC
TRBD1,TRBV12-3/TRBV12-4,many,TRBJ1-1,CASSGQGAYAEAFF,TGTGCCAGCAGTGGACAGGGAGCGTACGCTGAAGCTTTCTTT